A selection of T cell receptor beta chains follows, all from one sample in a study of beta chain features in type 1 diabetes. Sequencing was performed with immunoSEQ multiplex PCR; in TCRdb, only in-frame clones are kept and a portion is missing. The repertoire includes around 430,000 clones, over 25% of them detected once, and roughly 0.06% sits in the top ten. Specimen: naive CD4+ T cells from blood. These receptors were obtained from a man in his late teens or twenties in good health. Both conserved end residues are part of each CDR3. A D gene is named only where the DNA matches it firmly. Size values are once, few and many counts, or a class for expanded clones, and some rows have none.

TRBD2 | TRBJ2-3 | TRBV6-1 | 15 | . | TGTGCCAGCAGTGACCTAGCGGCTAGCACAGATACGCAGTATTTT | CASSDLAASTDTQYF
TRBD2 | TRBJ2-1 | TRBV30 | 14 | few | TGTGCCTGGACCGTGGGAGGGCATCTCAATGAGCAGTTCTTC | CAWTVGGHLNEQFF
TRBD2 | TRBJ2-3 | TRBV29-1 | 13 | few | TGCAGCGTTGCCGGGAGGGCAGCAGATACGCAGTATTTT | CSVAGRAADTQYF
. | TRBJ2-7 | TRBV30 | 13 | few | TGTGCCTGGAAAGGGGTCCTTTCCTACGAGCAGTACTTC | CAWKGVLSYEQYF
. | TRBJ1-2 | TRBV25-1 | 15 | . | TGTGCCAGCAGTGAGGCCGGGACGCCCTTCTATGGCTACACCTTC | CASSEAGTPFYGYTF
. | TRBJ1-2 | TRBV30 | 12 | . | TGTGCCTGGAACCCGGCTAACTATGGCTACACCTTC | CAWNPANYGYTF
. | TRBJ2-7 | TRBV7-2 | 17 | few | TGTGCCAGCAGTCTGGCCGAAGGGGGCGGGAGTTCCTACGAGCAGTACTTC | CASSLAEGGGSSYEQYF
. | TRBJ2-5 | TRBV18 | 15 | . | TGTGCCAGCTCACCAGGGACTCGACCGAGGGTGACCCAGTACTTC | CASSPGTRPRVTQYF
. | TRBJ2-7 | TRBV5-6 | 15 | few | TGTGCCAGCAGCTTTTATGGACTGGAGGCCTACGAGCAGTACTTC | CASSFYGLEAYEQYF
. | TRBJ1-1 | TRBV20-1 | 11 | few | TGCAGTGCCCGCTGGGTCACTGAAGCTTTCTTT | CSARWVTEAFF
. | TRBJ2-5 | TRBV5-1 | 13 | . | TGCGCCAGCAGCAACACAGTGGGAGAGACCCAGTACTTC | CASSNTVGETQYF
. | TRBJ2-6 | TRBV5-6 | 14 | once | TGTGCCAGCAACCAGATCTCTGGGGCCAACGTCCTGACTTTC | CASNQISGANVLTF
. | TRBJ2-7 | TRBV7-3 | 13 | . | TGTGCCAGCAGCTTGGGAAACTCCTACGAGCAGTACTTC | CASSLGNSYEQYF
. | TRBJ2-5 | TRBV20-1 | 11 | . | TGCAGTGCTAGAGTCCTTAGGGCCCAGTACTTC | CSARVLRAQYF
. | TRBJ1-5 | TRBV4-1 | 13 | few | TGCGCCAGCAGCCAAGAATATAGTCAGCCCCAGCATTTT | CASSQEYSQPQHF
. | TRBJ2-3 | TRBV25-1 | 14 | . | TGTGCCAGCAGTGACAACGTACGGGACCCGAGGACGTATTTT | CASSDNVRDPRTYF
. | TRBJ1-5 | TRBV7-9 | 13 | . | TGTGCCAGGCCGCCGCAGGGCAATCAGCCCCAGCATTTT | CARPPQGNQPQHF
. | TRBJ1-2 | TRBV7-9 | 15 | . | TGTGCCAGCAGCCACGGGACACTCGGAGGCTATGGCTACACCTTC | CASSHGTLGGYGYTF
. | TRBJ2-7 | TRBV29-1 | 12 | few | TGCAGCGCCGCTGGGTTAGGGTACGAGCAGTACTTC | CSAAGLGYEQYF
. | TRBJ2-1 | TRBV28 | 13 | . | TGTGCCAGCAGTTCCCGGGCACGGAATGAGCAGTTCTTC | CASSSRARNEQFF
. | TRBJ2-3 | TRBV4-3 | 16 | . | TGCGCCAGCAGCCAAGATACACAGGTGAACACAGATACGCAGTATTTT | CASSQDTQVNTDTQYF
. | TRBJ1-1 | TRBV6-5 | 13 | . | TGTGCCAGCAGTTCCCACAGGGTCACTGAAGCTTTCTTT | CASSSHRVTEAFF
. | TRBJ2-1 | TRBV30 | 15 | . | TGTGCCTGGAGTGGGGACATACACCCGGGCAATGAGCAGTTCTTC | CAWSGDIHPGNEQFF
TRBD1 | TRBJ2-7 | TRBV30 | 14 | . | TGTGCCTGGACCCTTGACAGGGGGCGTTACGAGCAGTACTTC | CAWTLDRGRYEQYF
. | TRBJ2-5 | TRBV7-2 | 14 | . | TGTGCCAGCAGCTTAGCAGAGGGTCCCAAGACCCAGTACTTC | CASSLAEGPKTQYF
. | TRBJ2-1 | TRBV5-1 | 12 | few | TGCGCCAGTTACTCGACTCACAATGAGCAGTTCTTC | CASYSTHNEQFF
. | TRBJ2-3 | TRBV7-3 | 18 | few | TGTGCCAGCAGCTTAACGGAAGTCGGCCCGGCAAGCACAGATACGCAGTATTTT | CASSLTEVGPASTDTQYF
. | TRBJ1-5 | TRBV29-1 | 13 | . | TGCAGCGTTGCGAGAGAGGGTAATCAGCCCCAGCATTTT | CSVAREGNQPQHF
TRBD1 | TRBJ2-1 | TRBV10-3 | 16 | . | TGTGCCATCAGTGACCTAACCGGGACAGACTACAATGAGCAGTTCTTC | CAISDLTGTDYNEQFF
. | TRBJ1-4 | TRBV30 | 14 | . | TGTGCCTGGAGCCGGGACCAAGTGGCGGAAAAACTGTTTTTT | CAWSRDQVAEKLFF
TRBD2 | TRBJ2-5 | TRBV7-6 | 15 | few | TGTGCCAGCAGCTTAAGGACTAGCGGCCAAGAGACCCAGTACTTC | CASSLRTSGQETQYF
. | TRBJ2-5 | TRBV29-1 | 14 | few | TGCAGCGTTGAAGATCTGGCAGGGGAAGAGACCCAGTACTTC | CSVEDLAGEETQYF
. | TRBJ1-4 | TRBV29-1 | 13 | . | TGCAGCGTTGAAGAGGGAGATAATGAAAAACTGTTTTTT | CSVEEGDNEKLFF
TRBD2 | TRBJ2-3 | TRBV29-1 | 11 | . | TGCAGCGCATTAGCGGGAGATACGCAGTATTTT | CSALAGDTQYF
. | TRBJ2-7 | TRBV29-1 | 13 | few | TGCAGCGTTGTAGTGAGTTTGGGCTACGAGCAGTACTTC | CSVVVSLGYEQYF
. | TRBJ1-2 | TRBV4-1 | 14 | . | TGCGCCAGCAGCCAAGGACCCGCGGACTATGGCTACACCTTC | CASSQGPADYGYTF
TRBD2 | TRBJ2-3 | TRBV30 | 14 | few | TGTGCCTGGAGTGTGGCGGGAGCCACAGATACGCAGTATTTT | CAWSVAGATDTQYF
. | TRBJ2-1 | TRBV5-1 | 14 | few | TGCGCCAGCAGCTTGGCCCGAGCGCTCAGCGAGCAGTTCTTC | CASSLARALSEQFF
. | TRBJ2-7 | TRBV20-1 | 10 | once | TGCAGTGCTAGTATGTACGAGCAGTACTTC | CSASMYEQYF
. | TRBJ1-5 | TRBV28 | 12 | . | TGTGCCAGCAGTTCGGGGAATCAGCCCCAGCATTTT | CASSSGNQPQHF
. | TRBJ2-4 | TRBV14 | 15 | . | TGTGCCAGCAGCCAAGATTGGGGTACCAAAAACATTCAGTACTTC | CASSQDWGTKNIQYF
. | TRBJ1-1 | TRBV30 | 12 | few | TGTGCCTGGAGACAGGAAGACACTGAAGCTTTCTTT | CAWRQEDTEAFF
TRBD2 | TRBJ2-3 | TRBV29-1 | 13 | . | TGCAGCGTTGAGCCCGCGGGAGCGGGTACGCAGTATTTT | CSVEPAGAGTQYF
TRBD1 | TRBJ2-5 | TRBV7-9 | 15 | . | TGTGCCAGCAGCTTCCGACAGGGTGGGCAAGAGACCCAGTACTTC | CASSFRQGGQETQYF
TRBD1 | TRBJ2-3 | TRBV5-1 | 13 | . | TGCGCCAGCAGCGCGGGACAGGGAGATACGCAGTATTTT | CASSAGQGDTQYF
TRBD1 | TRBJ2-7 | TRBV29-1 | 13 | . | TGCAGCGTTTCCGGGACAGGGAGTTACGAGCAGTACTTC | CSVSGTGSYEQYF
TRBD2 | TRBJ2-1 | TRBV5-4 | 16 | few | TGTGCCAGCAGTTGGCCTAGCGGGAGGGGGGACAATGAGCAGTTCTTC | CASSWPSGRGDNEQFF
. | TRBJ1-1 | TRBV28 | 14 | . | TGTGCCAGCAGTTTACCTCGGGGAAACACTGAAGCTTTCTTT | CASSLPRGNTEAFF
. | TRBJ2-1 | TRBV5-1 | 15 | . | TGCGCCAGCAGCTTGGAGGGCTACTACTACAATGAGCAGTTCTTC | CASSLEGYYYNEQFF
. | TRBJ2-4 | TRBV18 | 15 | . | TGTGCCAGCTCACCGTCGGATTTAGCCAAAAACATTCAGTACTTC | CASSPSDLAKNIQYF
TRBD1 | TRBJ1-2 | TRBV2 | 13 | . | TGTGCCAGCACCCCGGACAGGATCCATGGCTACACCTTC | CASTPDRIHGYTF
. | TRBJ2-1 | TRBV7-2 | 12 | few | TGTGCCAGCAGCCGGTTGGAGAATGAGCAGTTCTTC | CASSRLENEQFF